The subject of this entry is one TCR beta chain. Its antigen is still unknown. Repertoires were generated with immunoSEQ multiplex PCR, while TCRdb's copy carries only in-frame clones and drops some. Of 100,000 to 150,000 clones listed, 85% to 95% are singletons. The sample belongs to a study of OX40 agonist ivuxolimab in advanced cancers. Overall study: Given to patients was ivuxolimab, an agonistic anti-OX40 (CD134) antibody. Patients in dose escalation had liver, melanoma, kidney or head and neck cancers. Findings and caveats of the study: Antigens targeted by the expanded peripheral T cells were not determined.

The CDR3 length is 18 residues. Germline trimming cut 4 bases from V and 4 bases from J; bases unmatched to any gene: 14. Germline V CDR1 and CDR2: SEHNR, FQNEAQ (reference sequence). Patients were ruled out by autoimmune disease history or systemic immunosuppression. The sample in question was CD4+ or CD8+ T cells sorted from blood, obtained in a trial of the OX40 agonist ivuxolimab. This chain connects TRBV7-9 to TRBJ1-1; 11 bases agree with TRBD1. This receptor was taken from an adult with an advanced solid tumor such as melanoma, head and neck, liver or kidney cancer. CDR3 amino acids: CASSSRYARDRGGTEAFF. The CDR3 bases are TGTGCCAGCAGCTCTCGTTATGCCCGGGACAGGGGGGGCACTGAAGCTTTCTTT.